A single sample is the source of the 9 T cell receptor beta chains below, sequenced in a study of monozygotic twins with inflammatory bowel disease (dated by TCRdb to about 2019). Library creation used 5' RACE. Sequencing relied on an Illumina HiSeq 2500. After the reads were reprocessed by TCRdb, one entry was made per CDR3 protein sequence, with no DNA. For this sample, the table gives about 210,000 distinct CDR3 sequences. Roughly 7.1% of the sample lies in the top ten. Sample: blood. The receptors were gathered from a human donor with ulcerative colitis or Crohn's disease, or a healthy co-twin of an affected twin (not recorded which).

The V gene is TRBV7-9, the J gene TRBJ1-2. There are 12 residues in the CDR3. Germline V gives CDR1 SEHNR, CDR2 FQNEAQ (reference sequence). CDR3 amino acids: CASSFQEYGYTF. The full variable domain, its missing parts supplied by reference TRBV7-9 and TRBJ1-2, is DTGVSQNPRHKITKRGQNVTFRCDPISEHNRLYWYRQTLGQGPEFLTYFQNEAQLEKSRLLSDRFSAERPKGSFSTLEIQRTEQGDSAMYLCASSFQEYGYTFGSGTRLTVV.

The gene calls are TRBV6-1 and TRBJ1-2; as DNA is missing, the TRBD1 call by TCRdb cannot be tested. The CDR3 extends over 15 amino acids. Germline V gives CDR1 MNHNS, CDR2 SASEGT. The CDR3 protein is CASSAAWGGQYGYTF.

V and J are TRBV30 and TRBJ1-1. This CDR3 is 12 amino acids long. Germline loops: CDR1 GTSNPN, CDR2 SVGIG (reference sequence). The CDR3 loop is CAWSRVNTEAFF.

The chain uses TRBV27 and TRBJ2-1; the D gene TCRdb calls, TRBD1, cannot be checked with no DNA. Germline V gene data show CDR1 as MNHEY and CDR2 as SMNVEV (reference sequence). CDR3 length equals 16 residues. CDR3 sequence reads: CASRPGPGTAYNEQFF.

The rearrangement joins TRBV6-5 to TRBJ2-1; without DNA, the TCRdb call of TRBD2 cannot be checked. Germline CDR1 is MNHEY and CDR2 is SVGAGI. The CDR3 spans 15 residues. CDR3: CASSYSGGAGYEQFF.

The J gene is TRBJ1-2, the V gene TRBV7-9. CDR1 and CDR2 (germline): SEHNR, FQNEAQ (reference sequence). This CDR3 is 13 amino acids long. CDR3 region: CAIGTVGSYGYTF.

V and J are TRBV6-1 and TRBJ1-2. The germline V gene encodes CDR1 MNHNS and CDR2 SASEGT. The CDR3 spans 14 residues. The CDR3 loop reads CASRKDANLYGYTF.

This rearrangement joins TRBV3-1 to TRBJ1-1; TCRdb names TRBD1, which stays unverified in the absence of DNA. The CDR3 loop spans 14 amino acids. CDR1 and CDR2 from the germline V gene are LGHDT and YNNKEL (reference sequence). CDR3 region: CASSHLGGNTEAFF.

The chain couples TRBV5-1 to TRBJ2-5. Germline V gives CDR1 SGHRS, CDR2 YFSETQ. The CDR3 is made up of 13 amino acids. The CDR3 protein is CASSVGVTSTQYF.